This TCR beta chain emerged from a study of Graves' ophthalmopathy and Graves' hyperthyroidism. Overall study findings and caveats: With 70.59% sensitivity and 72.22% specificity, the model predicted ophthalmopathy progression.

About this clonotype itself: As yet, its antigen is unknown.

The authors amplified TCR beta CDR3 regions, and they did so from RNA transcripts for repertoire sequencing. Investigators did first-round RT-PCR with HTBI primers, then second-round multiplex PCR. Each CDR3 protein is one row after TCRdb ran MiXCR on the multiplex PCR reads. The sample records about 740,000 distinct CDR3 sequences, approximately 40% being singletons. Excluded were patients with other autoimmune diseases, uncontrolled infections, pregnancy or lactation. The CDR3 contains 19 residues. V was clipped by 5 bases and J by 4 bases, with 24 bases between them. Germline V gene data show CDR1 as LGHNA and CDR2 as YNFKEQ.

V usage is TRBV4-2 and J usage is TRBJ2-6, with a weak D call TRBD1 (6 bases). The sample taken for sequencing was peripheral blood. This sequence was found in an adult man with Graves' ophthalmopathy. CDR3 sequence: CASSLRGTTQLAGANVLTF. CDR3 DNA: TGTGCCAGCAGCTTGAGGGGGACCACCCAACTTGCAGGGGCCAACGTCCTGACTTTC.